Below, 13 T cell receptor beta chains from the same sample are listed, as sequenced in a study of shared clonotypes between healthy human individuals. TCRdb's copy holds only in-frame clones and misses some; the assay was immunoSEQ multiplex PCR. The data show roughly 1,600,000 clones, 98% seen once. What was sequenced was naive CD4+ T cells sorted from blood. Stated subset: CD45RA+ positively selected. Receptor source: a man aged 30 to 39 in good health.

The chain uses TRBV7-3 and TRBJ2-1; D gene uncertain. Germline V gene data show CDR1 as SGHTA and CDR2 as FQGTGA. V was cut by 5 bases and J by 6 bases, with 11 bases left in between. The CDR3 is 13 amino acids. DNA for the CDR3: TGTGCCAGCAGCCCCCCGGGTGGCAATGAGCAGTTCTTC. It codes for CASSPPGGNEQFF.

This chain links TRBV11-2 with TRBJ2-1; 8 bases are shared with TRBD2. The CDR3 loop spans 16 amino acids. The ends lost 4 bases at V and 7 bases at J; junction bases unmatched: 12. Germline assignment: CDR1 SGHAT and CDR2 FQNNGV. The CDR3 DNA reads TGTGCCAGCAGCTCTAGAGGTGTAGCGGGACTTAATGAGCAGTTCTTC. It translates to CASSSRGVAGLNEQFF.

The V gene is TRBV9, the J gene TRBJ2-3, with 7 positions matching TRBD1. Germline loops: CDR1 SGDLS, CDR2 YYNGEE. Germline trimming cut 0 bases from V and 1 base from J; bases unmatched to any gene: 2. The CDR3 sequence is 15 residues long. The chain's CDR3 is CASSVVQGGTDTQYF. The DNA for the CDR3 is TGTGCCAGCAGCGTAGTTCAGGGGGGCACAGATACGCAGTATTTT.

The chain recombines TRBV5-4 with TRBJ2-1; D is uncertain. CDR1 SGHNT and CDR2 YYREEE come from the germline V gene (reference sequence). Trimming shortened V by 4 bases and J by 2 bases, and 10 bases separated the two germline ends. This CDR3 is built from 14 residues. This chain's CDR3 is CASSPTATYNEQFF. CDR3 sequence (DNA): TGTGCCAGCAGCCCGACCGCGACCTACAATGAGCAGTTCTTC.

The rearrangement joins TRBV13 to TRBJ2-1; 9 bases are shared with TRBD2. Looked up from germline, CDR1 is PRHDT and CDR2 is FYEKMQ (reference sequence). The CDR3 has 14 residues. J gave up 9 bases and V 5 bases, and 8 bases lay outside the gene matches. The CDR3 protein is CASSVAGVSGEQFF. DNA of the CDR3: TGTGCCAGCAGCGTAGCGGGAGTTTCGGGTGAGCAGTTCTTC.

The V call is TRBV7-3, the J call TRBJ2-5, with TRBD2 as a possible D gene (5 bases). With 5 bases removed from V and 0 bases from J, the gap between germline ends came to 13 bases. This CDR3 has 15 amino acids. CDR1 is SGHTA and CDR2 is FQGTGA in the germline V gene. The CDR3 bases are TGTGCCAGCAGCAAAAGATTAGCGTACCAAGAGACCCAGTACTTC. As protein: CASSKRLAYQETQYF.

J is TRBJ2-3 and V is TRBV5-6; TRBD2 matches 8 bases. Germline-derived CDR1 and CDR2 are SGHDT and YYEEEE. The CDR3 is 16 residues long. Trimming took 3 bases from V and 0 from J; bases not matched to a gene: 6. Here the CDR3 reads CASSSPGLESTDTQYF. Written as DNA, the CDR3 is TGTGCCAGCAGCTCTCCGGGACTAGAAAGCACAGATACGCAGTATTTT. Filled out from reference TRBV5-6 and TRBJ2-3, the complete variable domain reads DAGVTQSPTHLIKTRGQQVTLRCSPKSGHDTVSWYQQALGQGPQFIFQYYEEEERQRGNFPDRFSGHQFPNYSSELNVNALLLGDSALYLCASSSPGLESTDTQYFGPGTRLTVL.

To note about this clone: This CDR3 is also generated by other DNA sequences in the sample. CDR3 protein: CSARFTDTQYF. DNA of the CDR3: TGCAGTGCCAGATTCACAGATACGCAGTATTTT. The rearrangement links TRBV20-1 to TRBJ2-3, with D unclear. Trimming took 6 bases from V and 2 from J, leaving 6 bases between them. The CDR3 contains 11 residues. The germline V gene has CDR1 DFQATT and CDR2 SNEGSKA (reference sequence).

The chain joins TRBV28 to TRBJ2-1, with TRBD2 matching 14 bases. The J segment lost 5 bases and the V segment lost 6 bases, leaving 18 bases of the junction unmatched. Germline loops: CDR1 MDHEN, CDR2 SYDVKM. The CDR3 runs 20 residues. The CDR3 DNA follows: TGTGCCAGCAGCCCCCTGACTAGCGGGAGGGCCAAGTCTACGCACAATGAGCAGTTCTTC. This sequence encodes CASSPLTSGRAKSTHNEQFF.

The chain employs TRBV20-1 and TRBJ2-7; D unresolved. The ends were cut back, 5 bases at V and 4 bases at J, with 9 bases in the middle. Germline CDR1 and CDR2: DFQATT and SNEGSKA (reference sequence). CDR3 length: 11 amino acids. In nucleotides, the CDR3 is TGCAGTGCTCCACGATGGTACGAGCAGTACTTC. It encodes CSAPRWYEQYF.

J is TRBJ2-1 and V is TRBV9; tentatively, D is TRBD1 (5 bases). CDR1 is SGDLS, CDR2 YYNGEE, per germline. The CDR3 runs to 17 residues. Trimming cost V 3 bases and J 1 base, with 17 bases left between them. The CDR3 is CASSGNPREFSYNEQFF. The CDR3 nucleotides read TGTGCCAGCAGCGGAAACCCCAGGGAATTTTCCTACAATGAGCAGTTCTTC.

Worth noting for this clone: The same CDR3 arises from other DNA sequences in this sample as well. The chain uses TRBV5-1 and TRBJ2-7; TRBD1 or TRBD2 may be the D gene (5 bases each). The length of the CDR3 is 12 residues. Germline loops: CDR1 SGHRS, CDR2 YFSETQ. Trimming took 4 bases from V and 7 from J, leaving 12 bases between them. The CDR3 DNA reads TGCGCCAGCAGCCTACCCGGGGCGGAGCAGTACTTC. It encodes CASSLPGAEQYF.

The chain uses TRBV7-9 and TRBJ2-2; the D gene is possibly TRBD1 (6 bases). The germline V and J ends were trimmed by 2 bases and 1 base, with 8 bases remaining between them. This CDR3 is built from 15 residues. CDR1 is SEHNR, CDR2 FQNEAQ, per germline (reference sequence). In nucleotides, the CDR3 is TGTGCCAGCAGCTTATGGGGGCAGAACACCGGGGAGCTGTTTTTT. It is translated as CASSLWGQNTGELFF.